The source of this T cell receptor (beta chain) is a study of control samples from healthy donors and cancer patients (dated by TCRdb to between 2020 and 2021). About this clone: Its binding antigen is unknown. No much larger clone exists at a distance of one base, and base qualities are not known.

Receptor libraries were prepared by the immunoSEQ multiplex PCR assay. Entries here come from immuneACCESS through TCRdb and include only in-frame sequences with V and J called. Some clones fail to appear in such tables; in the studies checked, an unresolved V gene covers under half of the shortfall, and the cause of the remainder is unknown. This sample holds roughly 14,000 clones; about nine tenths were observed only once. The ten biggest clones cover roughly 12% of the sample. Reading from cysteine to phenylalanine, the CDR3 counts 13 amino acids. The CDR3 DNA has 39 bases and is translated from base 1. For CDR1 and CDR2, the germline V gene lists KGHSH and LQKENI. The junction shows trimming of 6 bases on V and 5 bases on J, plus 13 bases between the germline ends.

The source material was PBMCs. This receptor chain uses TRBV18 and TRBJ1-1; TRBD1 might be the D gene, on 6 matching bases. The sequence came from a woman in her 70s with colorectal cancer. The bases read TGTGCCAGCTCTCTGAGAAGGGGGACTGAAGCTTTCTTT. Translated, it gives CASSLRRGTEAFF.